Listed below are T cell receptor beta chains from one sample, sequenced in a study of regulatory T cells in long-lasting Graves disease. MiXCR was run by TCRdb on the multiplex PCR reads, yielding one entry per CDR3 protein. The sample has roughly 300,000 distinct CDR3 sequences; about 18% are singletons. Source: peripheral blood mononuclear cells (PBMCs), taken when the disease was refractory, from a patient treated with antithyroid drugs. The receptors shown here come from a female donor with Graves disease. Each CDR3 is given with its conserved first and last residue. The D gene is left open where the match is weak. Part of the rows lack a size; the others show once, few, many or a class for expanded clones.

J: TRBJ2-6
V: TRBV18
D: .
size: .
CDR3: CASSPGQASGANVLTF
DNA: TGTGCCAGCTCACCGGGACAAGCCTCTGGGGCCAACGTCCTGACTTTC

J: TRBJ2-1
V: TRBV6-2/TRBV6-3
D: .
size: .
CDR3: CASGHRVHNEQFF
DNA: TGTGCCAGCGGACACAGGGTCCACAATGAGCAGTTCTTC

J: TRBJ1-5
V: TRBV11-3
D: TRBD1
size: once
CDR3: CASSVGQGHNQPQHF
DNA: TGTGCCAGCAGCGTGGGACAGGGACATAATCAGCCCCAGCATTTT

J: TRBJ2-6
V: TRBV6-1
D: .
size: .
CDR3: CASSEEEYGANVLTF
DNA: TGTGCCAGCAGTGAAGAGGAATATGGGGCCAACGTCCTGACTTTC

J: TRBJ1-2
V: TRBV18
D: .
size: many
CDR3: CASSPLREPYGYTF
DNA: TGTGCCAGCTCACCACTTCGGGAACCTTATGGCTACACCTTC

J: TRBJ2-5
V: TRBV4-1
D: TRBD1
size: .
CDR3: CASSQEGDSQETQYF
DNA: TGCGCCAGCAGCCAAGAAGGGGACAGCCAAGAGACCCAGTACTTC

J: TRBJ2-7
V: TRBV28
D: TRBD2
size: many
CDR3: CASSRTGLYYEQYF
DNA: TGTGCCAGCAGTCGGACGGGACTATACTACGAGCAGTACTTC

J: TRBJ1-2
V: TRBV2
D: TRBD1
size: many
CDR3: CASSLQTGTGGYTF
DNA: TGTGCCAGCAGTCTCCAAACAGGGACAGGTGGCTACACCTTC

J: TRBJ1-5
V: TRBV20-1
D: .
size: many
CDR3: CSARRLYSNQPQHF
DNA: TGCAGTGCTAGAAGGCTTTATAGCAATCAGCCCCAGCATTTT

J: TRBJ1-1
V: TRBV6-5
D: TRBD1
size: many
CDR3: CASRYLQGTTFF
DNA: TGTGCCAGCAGATACCTACAGGGGACCACTTTCTTT

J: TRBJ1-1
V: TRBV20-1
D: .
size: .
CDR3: CSARSPQLNTEAFF
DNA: TGCAGTGCTAGATCCCCACAGTTGAACACTGAAGCTTTCTTT

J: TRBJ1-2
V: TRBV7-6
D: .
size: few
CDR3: CASSLSGLGGYTF
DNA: TGTGCCAGCAGCTTATCGGGGTTGGGTGGCTACACCTTC

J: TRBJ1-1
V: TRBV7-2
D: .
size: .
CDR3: CASSRPTGPSEAFF
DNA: TGTGCCAGCAGTCGTCCGACAGGTCCTTCTGAAGCTTTCTTT

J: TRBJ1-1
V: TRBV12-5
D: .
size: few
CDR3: CASGAADTEAFF
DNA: TGTGCTAGTGGCGCCGCGGACACTGAAGCTTTCTTT

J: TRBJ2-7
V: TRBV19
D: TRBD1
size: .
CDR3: CASRIGQGLSQQYF
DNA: TGTGCCAGCCGTATCGGACAGGGCCTCAGTCAGCAGTACTTC

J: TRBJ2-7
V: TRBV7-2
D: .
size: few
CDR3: CASSLARRSGEQYF
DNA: TGTGCCAGCAGCTTAGCTCGCCGTTCGGGAGAGCAGTACTTC

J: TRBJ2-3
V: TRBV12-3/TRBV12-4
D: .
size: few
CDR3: CASSFMGDTQYF
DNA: TGTGCCAGCTCATTTATGGGAGATACGCAGTATTTT

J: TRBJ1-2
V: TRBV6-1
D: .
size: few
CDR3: CACGYPADYGYTF
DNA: TGTGCCTGTGGATATCCAGCGGACTATGGCTACACCTTC

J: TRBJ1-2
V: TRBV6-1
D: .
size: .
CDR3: CASAIAGGWGYTF
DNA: TGTGCCAGCGCCATAGCGGGGGGTTGGGGCTACACCTTC

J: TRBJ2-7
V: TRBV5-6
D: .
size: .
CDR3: CASSLSRGREAYEQYF
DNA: TGTGCCAGCAGCCTCTCGAGGGGGCGGGAGGCCTACGAGCAGTACTTC

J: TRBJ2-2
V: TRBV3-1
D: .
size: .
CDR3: CASSQRWNTGELFF
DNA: TGTGCCAGCAGCCAAAGGTGGAACACCGGGGAGCTGTTTTTT

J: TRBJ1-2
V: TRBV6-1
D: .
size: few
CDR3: CASSYPPTGSGYTF
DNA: TGTGCCAGCAGTTACCCCCCAACGGGGTCTGGCTACACCTTC

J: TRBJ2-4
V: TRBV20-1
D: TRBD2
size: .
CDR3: CSARELAGVDIQYF
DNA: TGCAGTGCTAGAGAACTAGCGGGAGTTGACATTCAGTACTTC

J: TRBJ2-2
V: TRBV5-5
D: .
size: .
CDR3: CASNSQGGTGELFF
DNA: TGTGCCAGCAACTCTCAAGGGGGCACCGGGGAGCTGTTTTTT

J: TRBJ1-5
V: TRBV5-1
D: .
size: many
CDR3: CASSLIGGNQPQHF
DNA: TGCGCCAGCAGCTTGATCGGGGGCAATCAGCCCCAGCATTTT

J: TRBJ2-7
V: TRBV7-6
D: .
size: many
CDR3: CASSLVPGSYEQYF
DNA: TGTGCCAGCAGCTTAGTACCAGGATCCTACGAGCAGTACTTC

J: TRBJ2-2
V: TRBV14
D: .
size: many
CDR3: CASSPDGYTGELFF
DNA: TGTGCCAGCAGCCCTGATGGGTACACCGGGGAGCTGTTTTTT

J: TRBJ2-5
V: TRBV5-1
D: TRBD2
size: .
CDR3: CASSLRRTSVQETQYF
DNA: TGCGCCAGCAGCCTAAGGAGGACTAGCGTACAAGAGACCCAGTACTTC

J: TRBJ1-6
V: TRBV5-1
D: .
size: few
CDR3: CASSLAGSSYNSPLHF
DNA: TGCGCCAGCAGCTTGGCTGGGAGCTCCTATAATTCACCCCTCCACTTT

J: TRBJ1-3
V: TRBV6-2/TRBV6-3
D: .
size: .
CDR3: CASSYTRNTIYF
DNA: TGTGCCAGCAGTTACACTCGAAACACCATATATTTT

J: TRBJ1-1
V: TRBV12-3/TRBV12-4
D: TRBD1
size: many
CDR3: CASSLGTQGKAFF
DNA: TGTGCCAGCAGTTTAGGCACACAGGGGAAAGCTTTCTTT

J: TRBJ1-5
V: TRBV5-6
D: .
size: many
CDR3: CASSLAPGRSNQPQHF
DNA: TGTGCCAGCAGCTTGGCCCCCGGGAGGTCAAATCAGCCCCAGCATTTT

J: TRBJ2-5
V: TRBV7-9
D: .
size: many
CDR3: CASSSAQGQETQYF
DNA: TGTGCCAGCAGCTCCGCCCAGGGCCAAGAGACCCAGTACTTC

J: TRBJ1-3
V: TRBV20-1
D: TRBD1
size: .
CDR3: CSVEVRGRGNTIYF
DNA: TGCAGCGTTGAAGTCAGGGGGCGCGGAAACACCATATATTTT

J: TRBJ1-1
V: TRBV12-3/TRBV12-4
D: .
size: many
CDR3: CASSLGQGPEAFF
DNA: TGTGCCAGCAGCTTAGGTCAGGGCCCTGAAGCTTTCTTT

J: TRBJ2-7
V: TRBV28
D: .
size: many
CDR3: CASSGHRDMSYEQYF
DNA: TGTGCCAGCAGTGGTCACCGGGACATGTCCTACGAGCAGTACTTC

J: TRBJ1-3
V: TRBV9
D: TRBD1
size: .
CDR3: CASSWDSENTIYF
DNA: TGTGCCAGCAGCTGGGACAGCGAGAACACCATATATTTT

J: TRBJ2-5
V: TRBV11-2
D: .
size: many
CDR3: CASSSGVQETQYF
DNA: TGTGCCAGCAGCTCAGGGGTACAAGAGACCCAGTACTTC

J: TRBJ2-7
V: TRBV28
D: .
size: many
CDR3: CASSLLFYEQYF
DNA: TGTGCCAGCAGTTTATTGTTCTACGAGCAGTACTTC

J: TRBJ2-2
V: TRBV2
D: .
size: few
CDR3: CASARNTGELFF
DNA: TGTGCCAGCGCTCGGAACACCGGGGAGCTGTTTTTT

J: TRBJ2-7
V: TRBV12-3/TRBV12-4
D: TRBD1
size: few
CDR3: CASALQGFGEQYF
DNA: TGTGCCAGCGCCCTACAGGGGTTCGGCGAGCAGTACTTC

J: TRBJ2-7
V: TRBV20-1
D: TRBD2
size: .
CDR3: CSARRRTSSYEQYF
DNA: TGCAGTGCACGACGTCGGACTAGCAGTTACGAGCAGTACTTC

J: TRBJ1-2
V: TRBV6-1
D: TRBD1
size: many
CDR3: CASSGPRQGANYGYTF
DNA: TGTGCCAGCAGTGGACCCAGACAGGGGGCTAACTATGGCTACACCTTC

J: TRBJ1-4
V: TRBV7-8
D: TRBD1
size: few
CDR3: CASSWTGARRNEKLFF
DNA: TGTGCCAGCAGCTGGACAGGGGCCCGAAGGAATGAAAAACTGTTTTTT

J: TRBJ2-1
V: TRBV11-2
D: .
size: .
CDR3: CASSLGPSPYNEQFF
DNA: TGTGCCAGCAGCTTGGGTCCCAGCCCTTACAATGAGCAGTTCTTC

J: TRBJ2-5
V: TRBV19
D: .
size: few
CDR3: CASSQNSGETQYF
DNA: TGTGCCAGTAGTCAGAATAGCGGAGAGACCCAGTACTTC

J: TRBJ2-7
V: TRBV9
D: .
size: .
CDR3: CASSPTGGREPYEQYF
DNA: TGTGCCAGCAGCCCTACGGGGGGCAGGGAACCCTACGAGCAGTACTTC

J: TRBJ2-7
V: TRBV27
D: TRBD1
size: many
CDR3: CASSSWSGGRYEQYF
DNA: TGTGCCAGCAGTTCCTGGTCAGGGGGCCGTTACGAGCAGTACTTC

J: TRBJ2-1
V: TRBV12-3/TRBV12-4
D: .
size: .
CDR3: CASSFGSGYNEQFF
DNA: TGTGCCAGCAGTTTCGGGAGTGGTTACAATGAGCAGTTCTTC

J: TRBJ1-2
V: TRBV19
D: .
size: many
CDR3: CASSINPHVQIGYTF
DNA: TGTGCCAGTAGTATAAACCCCCATGTGCAGATTGGCTACACCTTC

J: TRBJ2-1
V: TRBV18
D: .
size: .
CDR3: CASSPEAGTYNEQFF
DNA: TGTGCCAGCTCACCAGAGGCGGGGACGTACAATGAGCAGTTCTTC

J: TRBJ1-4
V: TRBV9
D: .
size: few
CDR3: CASSPGQHATNEKLFF
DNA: TGTGCCAGCAGCCCTGGACAGCACGCAACTAATGAAAAACTGTTTTTT